A selection of T cell receptor beta chains follows, all from one sample in a study of CD8 T cells in ankylosing spondylitis. TCRdb ran MiXCR on the 5' RACE reads and lists one entry per CDR3 protein. The sample comprises a few hundred thousand distinct CDR3 sequences, about 10% of which are singletons, and roughly 6.8% rests with the top ten. Sequenced material: blood, either unsorted or a sorted T cell fraction (not recorded which). These receptors were collected from a male donor with ankylosing spondylitis or in good health (not recorded which). The CDR3 runs from the conserved cysteine through the conserved F or W. The order of the fields is V gene, D gene, J gene, clone size, CDR3 protein, CDR3 DNA. D genes are given only for firm matches. Size tells how often a clone was seen (once, few, many) or the class of an expanded clone, and some rows leave it out.

V gene: TRBV19
D gene: -
J gene: TRBJ2-2
clone size: few
CDR3 protein: CASSIALWTGNTGELFF
CDR3 DNA: TGTGCCAGTAGTATAGCCCTTTGGACCGGGAACACCGGGGAGCTGTTTTTT

V gene: TRBV7-9
D gene: -
J gene: TRBJ2-1
clone size: few
CDR3 protein: CASSRTWGPYNEQSF
CDR3 DNA: TGTGCCAGCAGTCGAACTTGGGGCCCCTACAATGAGCAGTCCTTC

V gene: TRBV20-1
D gene: TRBD2
J gene: TRBJ2-1
clone size: many
CDR3 protein: CSASTSGGSYNEQFF
CDR3 DNA: TGCAGTGCTAGCACTAGCGGGGGATCTTACAATGAGCAGTTCTTC

V gene: TRBV20-1
D gene: TRBD2
J gene: TRBJ2-7
clone size: many
CDR3 protein: CSARASGGPLYEQYF
CDR3 DNA: TGCAGTGCTAGGGCCAGCGGGGGCCCCCTTTACGAGCAGTACTTC

V gene: TRBV5-1
D gene: -
J gene: TRBJ1-1
clone size: many
CDR3 protein: CASKGRSTEAFF
CDR3 DNA: TGCGCCAGCAAGGGCCGGAGCACTGAAGCTTTCTTT

V gene: TRBV29-1
D gene: -
J gene: TRBJ2-1
clone size: few
CDR3 protein: CSVAGTRPSYNEQFF
CDR3 DNA: TGCAGCGTGGCCGGGACTCGTCCTTCCTACAATGAGCAGTTCTTC

V gene: TRBV27
D gene: -
J gene: TRBJ1-2
clone size: -
CDR3 protein: CASSFSSGYYGYTF
CDR3 DNA: TGTGCCAGCAGTTTTTCGTCAGGGTACTATGGCTACACCTTC

V gene: TRBV5-1
D gene: -
J gene: TRBJ2-5
clone size: many
CDR3 protein: CASSRSNYAQETQYF
CDR3 DNA: TGCGCCAGCAGCCGTTCCAACTACGCTCAAGAGACCCAGTACTTC

V gene: TRBV29-1
D gene: -
J gene: TRBJ1-2
clone size: few
CDR3 protein: CSGRLDGGGYTF
CDR3 DNA: TGCAGCGGCCGTCTGGATGGGGGCGGATACACCTTC

V gene: TRBV5-1
D gene: -
J gene: TRBJ1-1
clone size: many
CDR3 protein: CASSPRVENTEAFF
CDR3 DNA: TGCGCCAGCAGTCCCAGGGTAGAGAACACTGAAGCTTTCTTT

V gene: TRBV12-3/TRBV12-4
D gene: -
J gene: TRBJ1-2
clone size: few
CDR3 protein: CASSLLGGGYTF
CDR3 DNA: TGTGCCAGCAGTTTGTTGGGTGGCGGCTACACCTTC

V gene: TRBV25-1
D gene: TRBD2
J gene: TRBJ2-1
clone size: -
CDR3 protein: CASSGFLAGGPGEQFF
CDR3 DNA: TGTGCCAGCAGTGGGTTTTTAGCGGGGGGGCCCGGTGAGCAGTTCTTC

V gene: TRBV7-9
D gene: -
J gene: TRBJ2-1
clone size: few
CDR3 protein: CASSLSGDNEQFF
CDR3 DNA: TGTGCCAGCAGCTTATCTGGAGACAATGAGCAGTTCTTC

V gene: TRBV20-1
D gene: -
J gene: TRBJ1-3
clone size: few
CDR3 protein: CSARADRNTIYF
CDR3 DNA: TGCAGTGCTAGGGCAGATAGAAACACCATATATTTT

V gene: TRBV20-1
D gene: -
J gene: TRBJ1-5
clone size: many
CDR3 protein: CSARQTVSNQPQHF
CDR3 DNA: TGCAGTGCGCGCCAGACAGTTAGCAATCAGCCCCAGCATTTT

V gene: TRBV20-1
D gene: -
J gene: TRBJ1-5
clone size: many
CDR3 protein: CSAQAGVAGGNQPQHF
CDR3 DNA: TGCAGTGCCCAAGCAGGGGTCGCGGGTGGCAATCAGCCCCAGCATTTT

V gene: TRBV5-5
D gene: -
J gene: TRBJ2-3
clone size: -
CDR3 protein: CASSLSAWTTDTQYF
CDR3 DNA: TGTGCCAGCAGCTTGTCGGCGTGGACCACAGATACGCAGTATTTT

V gene: TRBV5-1
D gene: -
J gene: TRBJ1-5
clone size: -
CDR3 protein: CASSLDQGRQPQHF
CDR3 DNA: TGCGCCAGCAGCTTGGATCAGGGGCGACAGCCCCAGCATTTT

V gene: TRBV6-5
D gene: TRBD1
J gene: TRBJ2-7
clone size: -
CDR3 protein: CASSWRTGKDEQYF
CDR3 DNA: TGTGCCAGCAGTTGGAGGACAGGGAAGGACGAGCAGTACTTC

V gene: TRBV19
D gene: -
J gene: TRBJ1-1
clone size: few
CDR3 protein: CASSIGRTDWTEAFF
CDR3 DNA: TGTGCCAGTAGTATAGGCCGGACAGATTGGACTGAAGCTTTCTTT

V gene: TRBV12-3/TRBV12-4
D gene: TRBD2
J gene: TRBJ2-1
clone size: few
CDR3 protein: CASSLTGLAGGRGEQFF
CDR3 DNA: TGTGCCAGCAGTCTGACGGGACTAGCGGGGGGGAGAGGTGAGCAGTTCTTC

V gene: TRBV20-1
D gene: -
J gene: TRBJ2-3
clone size: few
CDR3 protein: CSGASTQNTQYF
CDR3 DNA: TGCAGTGGGGCCAGCACACAGAATACGCAGTATTTT

V gene: TRBV6-5
D gene: -
J gene: TRBJ1-3
clone size: many
CDR3 protein: CASSYALTGSRNTIYF
CDR3 DNA: TGTGCCAGCAGTTACGCCCTTACAGGGTCCCGGAACACCATATATTTT

V gene: TRBV12-3/TRBV12-4
D gene: -
J gene: TRBJ1-2
clone size: many
CDR3 protein: CASSGAAVYGYTF
CDR3 DNA: TGTGCCAGCAGTGGGGCAGCCGTCTATGGCTACACCTTC

V gene: TRBV5-1
D gene: -
J gene: TRBJ1-2
clone size: many
CDR3 protein: CASSLEGYGYTF
CDR3 DNA: TGCGCCAGCAGCTTGGAAGGCTATGGCTACACCTTC

V gene: TRBV5-5
D gene: -
J gene: TRBJ2-3
clone size: few
CDR3 protein: CASSLGDYPLTDTQYF
CDR3 DNA: TGTGCCAGCAGTTTGGGTGACTATCCACTCACAGATACGCAGTATTTT

V gene: TRBV7-3
D gene: -
J gene: TRBJ2-7
clone size: many
CDR3 protein: CASSLSLAGEQYF
CDR3 DNA: TGTGCCAGCAGCTTAAGTCTAGCTGGGGAGCAGTACTTC

V gene: TRBV20-1
D gene: TRBD2
J gene: TRBJ2-3
clone size: -
CDR3 protein: CSGSQRGGATLTDTQYF
CDR3 DNA: TGCAGTGGCTCCCAGCGGGGGGGCGCCACACTCACAGATACGCAGTATTTT

V gene: TRBV6-5
D gene: TRBD2
J gene: TRBJ2-2
clone size: many
CDR3 protein: CASSSGLAANTGELFF
CDR3 DNA: TGTGCCAGCAGTTCGGGACTAGCGGCGAACACCGGGGAGCTGTTTTTT

V gene: TRBV20-1
D gene: TRBD2
J gene: TRBJ2-1
clone size: many
CDR3 protein: CSASNGLAGGYNEQFF
CDR3 DNA: TGCAGTGCTAGCAACGGACTAGCGGGAGGGTACAATGAGCAGTTCTTC

V gene: TRBV12-3/TRBV12-4
D gene: -
J gene: TRBJ2-7
clone size: many
CDR3 protein: CASSPADRQTRYEQYF
CDR3 DNA: TGTGCCAGCAGTCCCGCAGACAGACAAACTCGCTACGAGCAGTACTTC

V gene: TRBV5-6
D gene: -
J gene: TRBJ2-1
clone size: many
CDR3 protein: CASSPVGRFEGQFF
CDR3 DNA: TGTGCCAGCAGCCCCGTTGGACGGTTTGAGGGGCAGTTCTTC

V gene: TRBV11-2
D gene: -
J gene: TRBJ2-3
clone size: few
CDR3 protein: CASSLERVDTQYF
CDR3 DNA: TGTGCCAGCAGCTTAGAGAGGGTAGATACGCAGTATTTT

V gene: TRBV5-1
D gene: -
J gene: TRBJ2-7
clone size: many
CDR3 protein: CASSLTGRSYEQYF
CDR3 DNA: TGCGCCAGCAGCTTGACAGGCCGCTCCTACGAGCAGTACTTC

V gene: TRBV4-1
D gene: TRBD2
J gene: TRBJ2-7
clone size: few
CDR3 protein: CASSPRTSGVYEQYF
CDR3 DNA: TGCGCCAGCAGCCCCCGGACTAGCGGAGTCTACGAGCAGTACTTC

V gene: TRBV29-1
D gene: -
J gene: TRBJ1-1
clone size: many
CDR3 protein: CSVGGKTEAFF
CDR3 DNA: TGCAGCGTGGGGGGGAAGACTGAAGCTTTCTTT

V gene: TRBV6-5
D gene: -
J gene: TRBJ1-5
clone size: few
CDR3 protein: CASSYSPGTGLGVQHF
CDR3 DNA: TGTGCCAGCAGTTACTCACCGGGTACCGGCTTAGGGGTCCAGCATTTT

V gene: TRBV7-6
D gene: -
J gene: TRBJ1-1
clone size: -
CDR3 protein: CASSLDQTGGGTEAFF
CDR3 DNA: TGTGCCAGCAGCTTAGATCAGACAGGAGGTGGTACTGAAGCTTTCTTT

V gene: TRBV20-1
D gene: -
J gene: TRBJ2-3
clone size: many
CDR3 protein: CSASSWGQPTDTQYF
CDR3 DNA: TGCAGTGCTAGTAGCTGGGGGCAACCCACAGATACGCAGTATTTT

V gene: TRBV7-9
D gene: -
J gene: TRBJ2-5
clone size: many
CDR3 protein: CASSLVAGSPSQETQYF
CDR3 DNA: TGTGCCAGCAGCTTAGTGGCGGGATCTCCCTCACAAGAGACCCAGTACTTC

V gene: TRBV20-1
D gene: -
J gene: TRBJ2-3
clone size: -
CDR3 protein: CSARGVTEGTDTQYF
CDR3 DNA: TGCAGTGCTAGAGGGGTTACCGAGGGCACAGATACGCAGTATTTT

V gene: TRBV9
D gene: -
J gene: TRBJ2-7
clone size: many
CDR3 protein: CASSVSGDYEQYF
CDR3 DNA: TGTGCCAGCAGCGTATCCGGTGACTACGAGCAGTACTTC

V gene: TRBV7-8
D gene: -
J gene: TRBJ1-6
clone size: many
CDR3 protein: CASSLAFGVGESPLHF
CDR3 DNA: TGTGCCAGCAGCTTAGCCTTTGGGGTCGGAGAATCACCCCTCCACTTT

V gene: TRBV7-9
D gene: TRBD2
J gene: TRBJ2-1
clone size: few
CDR3 protein: CASSLLAGDYNEQFF
CDR3 DNA: TGTGCCAGCAGCTTACTAGCGGGAGACTACAATGAGCAGTTCTTC

V gene: TRBV7-3
D gene: -
J gene: TRBJ2-1
clone size: -
CDR3 protein: CASSFERSSYNEQFF
CDR3 DNA: TGTGCCAGCAGCTTCGAACGGAGCTCCTACAATGAGCAGTTCTTC

V gene: TRBV13
D gene: -
J gene: TRBJ2-7
clone size: few
CDR3 protein: CASGQRVAYEQYF
CDR3 DNA: TGTGCCAGTGGGCAGCGGGTGGCCTACGAGCAGTACTTC

V gene: TRBV21-1
D gene: -
J gene: TRBJ2-7
clone size: many
CDR3 protein: CASNRQGVSYEQYF
CDR3 DNA: TGTGCCAGCAATCGACAGGGGGTCTCCTACGAGCAGTACTTC

V gene: TRBV5-6
D gene: TRBD2
J gene: TRBJ2-3
clone size: many
CDR3 protein: CASSLVAAGSTDTQYF
CDR3 DNA: TGTGCCAGCAGCTTGGTTGCAGCGGGAAGCACAGATACGCAGTATTTT

V gene: TRBV6-2/TRBV6-3
D gene: -
J gene: TRBJ1-2
clone size: few
CDR3 protein: CASSYSGTPRRYGYTF
CDR3 DNA: TGTGCCAGCAGTTACTCGGGGACTCCTAGGAGATATGGCTACACCTTC

V gene: TRBV5-1
D gene: -
J gene: TRBJ2-3
clone size: many
CDR3 protein: CASSSDRLTDTQYF
CDR3 DNA: TGCGCCAGCAGCTCGGATCGACTCACAGATACGCAGTATTTT

V gene: TRBV9
D gene: TRBD2
J gene: TRBJ2-1
clone size: -
CDR3 protein: CASSVVGTSGYNEQFF
CDR3 DNA: TGTGCCAGCAGCGTAGTGGGTACTAGCGGTTACAATGAGCAGTTCTTC

V gene: TRBV12-3/TRBV12-4
D gene: -
J gene: TRBJ2-2
clone size: many
CDR3 protein: CASNIDGLNTGELFF
CDR3 DNA: TGTGCCAGCAACATAGACGGGCTGAACACCGGGGAGCTGTTTTTT

V gene: TRBV4-1
D gene: -
J gene: TRBJ2-1
clone size: many
CDR3 protein: CASSQSDRSYNEQFF
CDR3 DNA: TGCGCCAGCAGCCAAAGCGACCGCTCCTACAATGAGCAGTTCTTC

V gene: TRBV6-1
D gene: -
J gene: TRBJ2-2
clone size: -
CDR3 protein: CASTSRGKSTGELFF
CDR3 DNA: TGTGCCAGCACCTCACGGGGGAAGAGCACCGGGGAGCTGTTTTTT